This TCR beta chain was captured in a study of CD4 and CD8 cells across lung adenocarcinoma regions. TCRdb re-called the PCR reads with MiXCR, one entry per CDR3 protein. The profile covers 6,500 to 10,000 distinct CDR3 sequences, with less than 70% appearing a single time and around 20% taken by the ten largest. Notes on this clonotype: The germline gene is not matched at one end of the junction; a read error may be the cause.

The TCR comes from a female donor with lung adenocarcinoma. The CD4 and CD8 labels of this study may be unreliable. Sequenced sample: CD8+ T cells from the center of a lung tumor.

CDR3 nucleotides: TGTGCCAGCAACGGGGGACTAGCCAAAGACATTCAGTACTTC. Translating it yields CASNGGLAKDIQYF. The chain links TRBV6-1 to TRBJ2-4; 9 bases map to TRBD2. This CDR3 contains 14 residues. CDR1 and CDR2 from the germline V gene are MNHNS and SASEGT.